The 32 T cell receptor beta chains listed next were all sequenced from one sample in a study of OX40 agonist ivuxolimab in advanced cancers. Clones were sequenced by immunoSEQ multiplex PCR, and TCRdb holds only the in-frame ones, with some missing. The table records tens of thousands of clones, about 84% of them present only once. The input for sequencing was CD4+ or CD8+ T cells sorted from blood, taken in a trial of the OX40 agonist ivuxolimab. Receptors originate from an adult with an advanced solid tumor such as melanoma, head and neck, liver or kidney cancer.

This clone came up a few times. The chain uses TRBV6-5 and TRBJ1-3; possibly TRBD1 for D (6 bases). V dropped 0 bases and J dropped 3 bases, with 12 bases sitting between them. The CDR3 totals 16 residues. The germline CDR1 and CDR2 sequences are MNHEY and SVGAGI. The CDR3 sequence is CASSYSLTGGGNTIYF. CDR3 bases: TGTGCCAGCAGTTACTCCCTGACAGGCGGTGGAAACACCATATATTTT.

The CDR3 region is CASSLTPQGMNTEAFF. The CDR3 DNA reads as TGTGCCAGCAGCTTAACACCCCAGGGTATGAACACTGAAGCTTTCTTT. V gene TRBV7-3 combines with J gene TRBJ1-1; weak D call: TRBD1 (5 bases). With 0 bases removed from V and 0 bases from J, the gap between germline ends came to 11 bases. CDR3 length: 16 residues. The germline V gene encodes CDR1 SGHTA and CDR2 FQGTGA.

J is TRBJ2-7 and V is TRBV6-5, with D possibly TRBD2 on 6 matching bases. Germline V lookup: CDR1 MNHEY, CDR2 SVGAGI. The V end lost 4 bases, the J end lost 5 bases, and 12 bases lay between the germline ends. This CDR3 region has 13 residues. Here the CDR3 DNA reads TGTGCCAGCAGTTTACGATGGGGGGACGAGCAGTACTTC. It translates to CASSLRWGDEQYF.

The chain couples TRBV6-5 to TRBJ1-1, with a weak D call TRBD1 (5 bases). V was clipped by 5 bases and J by 2 bases, with 12 bases between them. CDR1 is MNHEY and CDR2 is SVGAGI in the germline V gene. This CDR3 is 14 amino acids long. CDR3 sequence: CASSHRDVNTEAFF. The CDR3, as DNA: TGTGCCAGCAGTCACCGGGACGTAAACACTGAAGCTTTCTTT.

V and J are TRBV11-3 and TRBJ1-2; D ambiguous. The CDR3 consists of 14 residues. The germline V gene has CDR1 SGHNT and CDR2 YENEEA. Trimming took off 1 base at V and 5 bases at J, with 11 bases between the two ends. The DNA of the CDR3 is TGTGCCAGCAGCTTAGTACAGCTACCATATGGCTACACCTTC. It is translated as CASSLVQLPYGYTF.

This chain uses TRBV4-2 with TRBJ2-7; TRBD2 might be the D (6 bases). The CDR3 sequence is 17 residues long. CDR1 and CDR2 (germline): LGHNA, YNFKEQ. V was cut by 4 bases and J by 0 bases, with 19 bases left in between. The CDR3 DNA reads as TGTGCCAGCAGCCCGTGGGGGACCGGGGGAAGCTCCTACGAGCAGTACTTC. It specifies CASSPWGTGGSSYEQYF.

V usage is TRBV29-1 and J usage is TRBJ1-2; a weak D match, TRBD1 (5 bases). The V and J ends lost 2 bases and 8 bases respectively, with 15 bases between them. CDR1 is SQVTM, CDR2 ANQGSEA, per germline. The CDR3 runs to 13 residues. In nucleotides, the CDR3 is TGCAGCGTTGAATCTAGGTCAGGGTCAGGCTACACCTTC. Protein product: CSVESRSGSGYTF. The full variable domain, in which reference TRBV29-1 and TRBJ1-2 provide the parts outside the CDR3, is SAVISQKPSRDICQRGTSLTIQCQVDSQVTMMFWYRQQPGQSLTLIATANQGSEATYESGFVIDKFPISRPNLTFSTLTVSNMSPEDSSIYLCSVESRSGSGYTFGSGTRLTVV.

The chain combines TRBV2 with TRBJ1-4; 9 nucleotides align to TRBD1. Trimming took 6 bases from V and 7 from J; bases not matched to a gene: 3. Looked up from germline, CDR1 is SNHLY and CDR2 is FYNNEI. This CDR3 is 13 amino acids long. CDR3 DNA sequence: TGTGCCAGCAGACCGGGACAGGGTGAAAAACTGTTTTTT. This sequence encodes CASRPGQGEKLFF.

The CDR3 nucleotides read TGTGCCAGCAGTAAGGACAGCTACGAGCAGTACTTC. Amino acid sequence: CASSKDSYEQYF. V is TRBV6-6 and J is TRBJ2-7; TRBD1 might be the D (6 bases). The CDR3 consists of 12 residues. In germline, CDR1 is MNHNY, CDR2 SVGAGI (reference sequence). V lost 5 bases to trimming and J lost 3 bases, with 8 bases between them.

The J gene is TRBJ2-3, the V gene TRBV4-3, with 7 positions matching TRBD2. Unmatched junction bases numbered 10, after V lost 3 bases and J lost 1 base. The CDR3 is 17 amino acids. Germline assignment: CDR1 LGHNA and CDR2 YSLEER. The CDR3 spells CASSQILAGSGTDTQYF. CDR3 in DNA: TGCGCCAGCAGCCAGATTTTAGCGGGTTCTGGCACAGATACGCAGTATTTT.

V gene TRBV9 combines with J gene TRBJ2-7, with a weak D call TRBD2 (5 bases). Trimming removed 2 bases at V and 3 bases at J, with 18 bases between. In germline, CDR1 is SGDLS, CDR2 YYNGEE. The CDR3 loop spans 16 amino acids. The CDR3 coding sequence is TGTGCCAGCAGCGTTTCCAATAGCGCCCAGATCTACGAGCAGTACTTC. It encodes CASSVSNSAQIYEQYF.

The rearrangement links TRBV11-3 to TRBJ2-5; D tentatively reads TRBD1 or TRBD2 (6 bases each). Germline loops: CDR1 SGHNT, CDR2 YENEEA. The CDR3 contains 14 residues. V was clipped by 1 base and J by 5 bases, with 11 bases between them. In DNA form, the CDR3 reads TGTGCCAGCAGCTTAGGGGGGGCTATGGAGACCCAGTACTTC. As protein: CASSLGGAMETQYF.

The V gene is TRBV15, the J gene TRBJ2-7; D possibly uses TRBD1 or TRBD2 (5 bases each). The CDR3 consists of 14 residues. CDR1 is LNHNV, CDR2 YYDKDF, per germline (reference sequence). The V end lost 2 bases, the J end lost 2 bases, and 10 bases lay between the germline ends. The CDR3 coding sequence is TGTGCCACCAGCAGACGGGACGCAGCCTACGAGCAGTACTTC. Residues: CATSRRDAAYEQYF.

This chain connects TRBV19 to TRBJ1-4, with 7 positions matching TRBD1. The CDR3 extends over 19 amino acids. The germline V gene has CDR1 LNHDA and CDR2 SQIVND (reference sequence). The V segment lost 3 bases and the J segment 0 bases; nucleotides outside the gene matches: 13. DNA for the CDR3: TGTGCCAGTAGTATGAATTCCGGGACAGAGGATGCAACTAATGAAAAACTGTTTTTT. Protein: CASSMNSGTEDATNEKLFF.

This chain's CDR3 is CASSPGQDTEAFF. CDR3 sequence (DNA): TGTGCCAGCTCCCCCGGACAAGACACTGAAGCTTTCTTT. V usage is TRBV18 and J usage is TRBJ1-1, with D tentatively TRBD1 (5 bases). V was shortened by 6 bases and J by 3 bases, with 11 bases between the two germline ends. From germline, CDR1 is KGHSH and CDR2 LQKENI. The CDR3 sequence is 13 residues long.

The J gene is TRBJ1-6, the V gene TRBV10-3; D is ambiguous. The V gene's germline CDR1 is ENHRY and CDR2 SYGVKD. Trimming took off 2 bases at V and 9 bases at J, with 8 bases between the two ends. The CDR3 is 13 residues long. This CDR3 reads CAISEGPTSPLHF. DNA of the CDR3: TGTGCCATCAGTGAGGGACCGACTTCACCCCTCCACTTT.

The chain couples TRBV5-6 to TRBJ1-2; 10 bases are shared with TRBD1. This CDR3 contains 16 residues. CDR1 is SGHDT and CDR2 is YYEEEE in the germline V gene. J gave up 8 bases and V 2 bases, and 12 bases lay outside the gene matches. The CDR3 sequence is CASSFTGTGELGGYTF. In DNA, the CDR3 is TGTGCCAGCAGCTTTACCGGGACAGGGGAATTAGGAGGCTACACCTTC.

This clone was counted a few times. The V and J genes are TRBV7-6 and TRBJ1-2, with no clear D. CDR1 and CDR2 from the germline V gene are SGHVS and FNYEAQ. The CDR3 covers 13 residues. Trimming removed 1 base at V and 2 bases at J, with 5 bases between. DNA of the CDR3: TGTGCCAGCAGCTTAGGGCAGAACTATGGCTACACCTTC. Translation gives CASSLGQNYGYTF.

The V call is TRBV7-6, the J call TRBJ2-6; a possible D gene is TRBD2 (5 bases). Germline V CDR1 and CDR2: SGHVS, FNYEAQ. The CDR3 is made up of 17 amino acids. V was clipped by 0 bases and J by 0 bases, with 9 bases between them. The CDR3 region has the DNA TGTGCCAGCAGCTTAGCAGCCACTAGCTCTGGGGCCAACGTCCTGACTTTC. This codes for CASSLAATSSGANVLTF.

Of note for this clone: The same CDR3 can be traced to other DNA sequences in this sample. In nucleotides, the CDR3 is TGCGCCAGCAGCTCAACAGAGACCCAGTACTTC. Translating it yields CASSSTETQYF. V usage is TRBV5-1 and J usage is TRBJ2-5; D not resolved. This CDR3 is built from 11 residues. Germline assignment: CDR1 SGHRS and CDR2 YFSETQ. Trimming stripped 3 bases from V and 4 bases from J, with 4 bases between.

The CDR3 sequence is CASSLGLLSSTDTQYF. The CDR3 region has the DNA TGTGCCAGCAGCTTAGGTTTGCTCAGTAGCACAGATACGCAGTATTTT. The chain has TRBV11-2 and TRBJ2-3; D call uncertain. Germline V gene sequence: CDR1 SGHAT, CDR2 FQNNGV. Trimming took off 1 base at V and 0 bases at J, with 11 bases between the two ends. This CDR3 spans 16 amino acids.

This chain uses TRBV23-1 with TRBJ1-1, with 7 bases matching TRBD1. TRBV23-1 is noted as an ORF with a role that remains uncertain. This CDR3 comprises 15 residues. Trimming cost V 0 bases and J 1 base; bases outside gene matches: 2. CDR3 sequence: CASSQSGQQNTEAFF. The DNA for the CDR3 is TGCGCCAGCAGTCAATCGGGACAGCAGAACACTGAAGCTTTCTTT.

Here the CDR3 reads CASRLEGGLVSAEQYF. The CDR3 DNA reads as TGTGCCAGCAGACTGGAGGGGGGTCTGGTCTCTGCGGAGCAGTACTTC. The chain couples TRBV7-9 to TRBJ2-7; the D gene could be TRBD1 or TRBD2 (6 bases each). The CDR3 has 16 residues. The V gene lost 6 bases and the J gene lost 7 bases, with 25 bases spanning the gap. Germline-derived CDR1 and CDR2 are SEHNR and FQNEAQ (reference sequence).

This clone is a singleton in its sample. V is TRBV18 and J is TRBJ2-5; D is unresolved. The V end lost 3 bases, the J end lost 5 bases, and 4 bases lay between the germline ends. Looked up from germline, CDR1 is KGHSH and CDR2 is LQKENI. This CDR3 has 11 amino acids. DNA of the CDR3: TGTGCCAGCTCACCCTCGGAGACCCAGTACTTC. Protein: CASSPSETQYF.

CDR3 amino acids: CASSIAASGAYEQYF. The CDR3, as DNA: TGTGCCAGTAGTATAGCGGCTAGCGGCGCCTACGAGCAGTACTTC. The J gene is TRBJ2-7, the V gene TRBV19; 7 bases are a match to TRBD2. The germline CDR1 and CDR2 sequences are LNHDA and SQIVND (reference sequence). The CDR3 is 15 residues long. After removal of 1 base from V and 2 bases from J, the junction contained 5 bases not matched to a gene.

This clone was recorded many times. The chain couples TRBV7-9 to TRBJ1-4; no definite D call. Trimming cost V 6 bases and J 2 bases, with 10 bases left between them. The germline CDR1 and CDR2 sequences are SEHNR and FQNEAQ (reference sequence). The CDR3 sequence is 14 residues long. The chain's CDR3 is CASSYQATNEKLFF. DNA for the CDR3: TGTGCCAGCAGTTATCAGGCGACTAATGAAAAACTGTTTTTT.

This clone was detected a few times. V is TRBV4-1 and J is TRBJ2-7, with TRBD1 matching over 8 bases. This CDR3 has 15 amino acids. Germline-derived CDR1 and CDR2 are MGHRA and YSYEKL. J lost 7 bases, V lost 1 base, and 9 bases had no gene match. In DNA form, the CDR3 reads TGCGCCAGCAGCCAAGGGGGGGACAGGTTAAGGGAGCAGTACTTC. The encoded protein is CASSQGGDRLREQYF.

This clone occurred a few times. This chain connects TRBV6-4 to TRBJ1-1; TRBD1 aligns across 7 bases. Germline assignment: CDR1 MRHNA and CDR2 SNTAGT. V lost 2 bases, J lost 7 bases, and 7 bases stayed unmatched. The CDR3 runs 14 residues. CDR3 amino acids: CASSDTDRAGEAFF. The CDR3 bases are TGTGCCAGCAGTGACACTGACAGGGCTGGTGAAGCTTTCTTT.

The chain joins TRBV7-2 to TRBJ1-5; no clear D. Looked up from germline, CDR1 is SGHTA and CDR2 is FQGNSA. V gave up 4 bases and J gave up 2 bases, with 6 bases separating them. The CDR3 consists of 13 residues. The CDR3 is CASSYIGNQPQHF. The CDR3, as DNA: TGTGCCAGCAGCTATATAGGCAATCAGCCCCAGCATTTT.

This clone was observed a single time. J is TRBJ1-2 and V is TRBV7-2; TRBD1 agrees at 10 bases. Germline V CDR1 and CDR2: SGHTA, FQGNSA. Trimming cost V 5 bases and J 0 bases; bases outside gene matches: 9. CDR3 length: 17 residues. In DNA form, the CDR3 reads TGTGCCAGCAGCATCCGGGACAGGGGAACCCCTAACTATGGCTACACCTTC. Translated: CASSIRDRGTPNYGYTF.

The CDR3 nucleotides read TGTGCCAGCTCACTTCGTGGGGACAATGAGCAGTTCTTC. Protein product: CASSLRGDNEQFF. The V gene is TRBV18, the J gene TRBJ2-1; D is unclear. CDR1 and CDR2 from the germline V gene are KGHSH and LQKENI. The CDR3 sequence is 13 residues long. Trimming took 4 bases from V and 5 from J, leaving 9 bases between them.

The gene calls are TRBV6-6 and TRBJ2-5; D not resolved. Germline V CDR1 and CDR2: MNHNY, SVGAGI (reference sequence). V was pared by 5 bases and J by 2 bases, with 15 bases between. The CDR3 has 15 amino acids. CDR3 in amino acids: CASSNQDGPQETQYF. DNA of the CDR3: TGTGCCAGCAGTAACCAGGACGGACCTCAAGAGACCCAGTACTTC.